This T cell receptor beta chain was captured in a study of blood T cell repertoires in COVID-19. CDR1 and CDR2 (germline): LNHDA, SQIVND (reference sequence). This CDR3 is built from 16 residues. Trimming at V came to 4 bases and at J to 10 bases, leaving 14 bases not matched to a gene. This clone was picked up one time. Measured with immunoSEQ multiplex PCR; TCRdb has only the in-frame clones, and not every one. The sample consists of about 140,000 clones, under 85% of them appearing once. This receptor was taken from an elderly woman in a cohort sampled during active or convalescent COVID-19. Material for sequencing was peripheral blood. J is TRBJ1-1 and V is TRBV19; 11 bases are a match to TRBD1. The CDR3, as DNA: TGTGCCAGTAGTACCGGACAGGGGGCATGGCCGATAGGAGCTTTCTTT. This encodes CASSTGQGAWPIGAFF.